This TCR beta chain was sequenced during a study of identical twins (dated by TCRdb to the mid-2010s). About the study as a whole: TCR alpha and beta repertoires from monozygotic twins, unrelated adults of various ages and cord blood were deep-sequenced to test whether fetal clonotypes persist. To rule out contamination, the twin experiments were replicated at different times with different library preparation protocols.

All donors were healthy Caucasians. Three unrelated non-twin adults were additionally sequenced: a male aged 18 to 29, a male aged 50 to 59 and a female aged 50 to 59. Using Miltenyi CD45RO+ enrichment and human naive T-cell isolation kits, memory (CD45RO+) and naive T cells were isolated from PBMC. Receptor libraries were prepared by 5' RACE. Sequenced on an Illumina HiSeq 2000. A universal primer binding site was introduced by template switching, and a unique molecular identifier was present in the final cDNA, enabling accurate counting of TCR cDNA molecules. First-strand cDNA for TCR alpha and beta chains was synthesized from specific primers in the conserved constant-segment region. To control for contamination, every cDNA library was double barcoded, receiving both a SMART-Mk sample barcode and Illumina barcodes. Two successive PCR steps introduced TruSeq adapter sequences along with Illumina sample barcodes. TCR alpha and beta cDNA libraries were sequenced on the Illumina HiSeq platform with custom primers. Regarding the original processing steps: MiGEC processed the raw reads to extract unique molecular identifiers, while MiXCR was used to determine the CDR3 positions. For each individual, recombination models were inferred using an EM algorithm with the repgenHMM and IGoR tools. The analysis of shared clonotypes was done with the tcR package in R, with sharing normalized by the product of cloneset sizes. To study raw recombination without the effects of thymic and clonal selection, out-of-frame nonproductive sequences were analyzed. TCRdb cleaned the public reads at Q25 with fastp, built clones with MiXCR and kept in-frame beta chains. Entries are consolidated by CDR3 protein sequence, retaining the most common genes and DNA. The V and J calls, along with clone size, are taken from TCRdb and not from the paper's own processing. For this sample the table gives about 690,000 distinct CDR3 sequences, of which approximately 6% were detected only once. Together, the top ten hold around 2% of the sample.

About this clonotype: Which antigen it targets is not known. No quality values exist for individual bases; no much larger clone is one base distant.

Overall results and qualifications from the work: Out-of-frame TCR alpha sequences shared between twins showed an excess of low generation-probability sequences compared with coincidental sharing between unrelated individuals. A weaker excess of twin sharing was found in beta out-of-frame sequences because the signal-to-noise ratio was lowered by fewer shared sequences. Out-of-frame TCR alpha sharing in monozygotic twins was systematically underestimated by recombination models, whereas sharing between unrelated individuals was in agreement with the recombination models. Zero-insertion analyses could be partly confounded by invariant T cells such as MAIT and iNKT, though diverse VJ usage argued against such confounding for most clonotypes. Abundant cord blood beta clonotypes carried fewer insertions; young adult naive repertoires showed a weaker similar trend, while memory repertoires showed none. Because the same donors could not be followed over many years, conclusions were based on cross-sectional statistical analysis.

Sequencing used naive T cells sorted from blood. What this sample's cell subset or site label stands for: cells isolated with a human naive T-cell isolation kit. This receptor was taken from a man aged 18-30 years in good health.

CDR3 region: CASSWRGTPPWEQFF. The DNA sequence is given as TGTGCCAGCAGTTGGCGCGGGACTCCCCCCTGGGAGCAGTTCTTC. The rearranged chain carries TRBV27 and TRBJ2-1; TRBD2 is perhaps the D gene, given 6 matching bases. A distance of 20 bases separates the germline ends of V and J, which lose 4 bases and 10 bases respectively. CDR1 and CDR2 were assigned from the germline V gene (reference sequence) as MNHEY and SMNVEV. CDR3 length: 15 amino acids, cysteine to phenylalanine. Just the 45-base CDR3 DNA is kept, in frame starting at base 1.